The 16 T cell receptor beta chains listed next were all sequenced from one sample in a study of cytomegalovirus exposure and HLA in healthy donors. Use of 60 Vbeta and 13 Jbeta primers characterized the PCR. Data came from immunoSEQ multiplex PCR; TCRdb stores just in-frame clones and leaves some out. The sample includes some 160,000 clones, about 84% of them seen just once. Sequenced sample: PBMCs. These receptors all stem from a male donor in good health and CMV-seronegative.

The chain uses TRBV10-3 and TRBJ1-1; a possible D gene is TRBD1 (5 bases). The germline CDR1 and CDR2 sequences are ENHRY and SYGVKD. The CDR3 is made up of 15 amino acids. V lost 2 bases and J lost 4, with 14 bases in between. The CDR3 DNA reads TGTGCCATCAGTGAGACTACAGGAGGGCGCACTGAAGCTTTCTTT. It yields the protein CAISETTGGRTEAFF.

The genes are TRBV18 and TRBJ1-5; D call uncertain. Germline CDR1 is KGHSH and CDR2 is LQKENI. This CDR3 region has 14 residues. V shed 3 bases and J shed 1 base, with 7 bases lying between them. CDR3 amino acids: CASSPQSSNQPQHF. The CDR3 nucleotides read TGTGCCAGCTCACCTCAGTCAAGCAATCAGCCCCAGCATTTT. Supplemented by reference TRBV18 and TRBJ1-5, the full variable domain reads NAGVMQNPRHLVRRRGQEARLRCSPMKGHSHVYWYRQLPEEGLKFMVYLQKENIIDESGMPKERFSAEFPKEGPSILRIQQVVRGDSAAYFCASSPQSSNQPQHFGDGTRLSIL.

Remarks on this clone: At one of its ends the junction is not consistent with the germline gene, which may arise from a read error. V gene TRBV7-2 combines with J gene TRBJ2-5, with D tentatively TRBD2 (5 bases). There are 13 residues in the CDR3. Germline V lookup: CDR1 SGHTA, CDR2 FQGNSA. The CDR3 DNA follows: TGTGCCAGCAGCGGAGGAAGTCAAGAGGCCCAGTACTTC. Encoded protein: CASSGGSQEAQYF.

The chain recombines TRBV28 with TRBJ1-1; the D gene is possibly TRBD1 (5 bases). Germline V gives CDR1 MDHEN, CDR2 SYDVKM. This CDR3 has 19 residues. Trimming shortened V by 5 bases and J by 2 bases, and 27 bases separated the two germline ends. The CDR3: CASSPGAVFGGGINTEAFF. In nucleotides, the CDR3 is TGTGCCAGCAGTCCCGGGGCGGTTTTTGGAGGAGGGATTAACACTGAAGCTTTCTTT.

This clone has more than one count but fewer than ten. The chain's CDR3 is CASSRQGASYEQYF. In nucleotides, the CDR3 is TGTGCCAGCAGCCGACAGGGGGCCTCCTACGAGCAGTACTTC. This chain connects TRBV9 to TRBJ2-7, with 10 nucleotides matching TRBD1. J gave up 0 bases and V 4 bases, and 1 base lay outside the gene matches. This CDR3 contains 14 residues. Germline CDR1 and CDR2: SGDLS and YYNGEE.

This sequence joins TRBV27 and TRBJ1-2, with 10 bases identical to TRBD1. J lost 3 bases, V lost 3 bases, and 7 bases had no gene match. Germline CDR1 MNHEY, CDR2 SMNVEV (reference sequence). There are 16 residues in the CDR3. This chain's CDR3 is CASSLKTGGFDYGYTF. The DNA for the CDR3 is TGTGCCAGCAGTTTGAAGACAGGGGGCTTTGACTATGGCTACACCTTC.

The chain employs TRBV2 and TRBJ1-2, with a possible D match to TRBD1 (5 bases). Trimming shortened V by 6 bases and J by 0 bases, and 8 bases separated the two germline ends. The germline gives CDR1 SNHLY, CDR2 FYNNEI. The CDR3 covers 13 residues. The CDR3 DNA follows: TGTGCCAGCAGCGGGACTTCTAACTATGGCTACACCTTC. Translation: CASSGTSNYGYTF.

This chain connects TRBV4-1 to TRBJ2-3; 15 bases fit TRBD2. V trimming: 4 bases; J trimming: 2 bases; junction bases outside the gene matches: 4. The CDR3 totals 17 residues. Germline V CDR1 and CDR2: MGHRA, YSYEKL. The DNA of the CDR3 is TGCGCCAGCAGCCCCTGGACTAGCGGGAGGGCCACAGATACGCAGTATTTT. It encodes CASSPWTSGRATDTQYF.

The J gene is TRBJ2-7, the V gene TRBV19, with 8 bases that match TRBD1. There are 13 residues in the CDR3. Trimming cost V 5 bases and J 2 bases; bases outside gene matches: 2. Germline V CDR1 and CDR2: LNHDA, SQIVND (reference sequence). The CDR3: CASSGTGPYEQYF. The CDR3 nucleotides read TGTGCCAGTAGTGGGACAGGCCCCTACGAGCAGTACTTC. Supplemented by reference TRBV19 and TRBJ2-7, the full variable domain reads DGGITQSPKYLFRKEGQNVTLSCEQNLNHDAMYWYRQDPGQGLRLIYYSQIVNDFQKGDIAEGYSVSREKKESFPLTVTSAQKNPTAFYLCASSGTGPYEQYFGPGTRLTVT.

The chain employs TRBV9 and TRBJ1-2; TRBD1 matches 8 bases. The germline gives CDR1 SGDLS, CDR2 YYNGEE. The J segment lost 5 bases and the V segment lost 4 bases, leaving 16 bases of the junction unmatched. The CDR3 contains 17 residues. CDR3 sequence (DNA): TGTGCCAGCAGCAGTTCTTACGACAGGGGCCTTCGGTATGGCTACACCTTC. This encodes CASSSSYDRGLRYGYTF.

The chain couples TRBV19 to TRBJ2-7; weak D call: TRBD1 (6 bases). Trimming took off 5 bases at V and 0 bases at J, with 14 bases between the two ends. CDR1 is LNHDA and CDR2 is SQIVND in the germline V gene (reference sequence). The CDR3 covers 15 residues. The CDR3 nucleotides are TGTGCCAGTAGTGTGGCAGGGGCATCCTCCTACGAGCAGTACTTC. Translated, it gives CASSVAGASSYEQYF.

The gene calls are TRBV7-3 and TRBJ2-7, with 12 bases identical to TRBD2. Germline CDR1 SGHTA, CDR2 FQGTGA. This CDR3 is built from 16 residues. V shed 0 bases and J 5 bases; nucleotides not matched to a gene: 5. CDR3 in amino acids: CASSLTGTSGPHEQYF. In nucleotides, the CDR3 is TGTGCCAGCAGCTTAACTGGGACTAGCGGGCCCCACGAGCAGTACTTC.

The rearrangement uses TRBV4-2 and TRBJ2-3; 7 bases are a match to TRBD2. J gave up 0 bases and V 7 bases, and 7 bases lay outside the gene matches. Germline V gene sequence: CDR1 LGHNA, CDR2 YNFKEQ. This CDR3 comprises 15 residues. The CDR3 region has the DNA TGTGCCAGCAAACGGGGGGAGGGGAGCACAGATACGCAGTATTTT. Translated: CASKRGEGSTDTQYF.

The chain couples TRBV5-6 to TRBJ1-1; D possibly corresponds to TRBD1 (6 bases). V lost 3 bases to trimming and J lost 1 base, with 13 bases between them. The CDR3 consists of 15 residues. Germline CDR1 SGHDT, CDR2 YYEEEE. The CDR3 is CASSSLTGTNTEAFF. The CDR3 DNA is TGTGCCAGCAGCTCCTTGACAGGTACGAACACTGAAGCTTTCTTT.

The V and J genes are TRBV18 and TRBJ1-1; D is possibly TRBD1 (5 bases). The ends were cut back, 2 bases at V and 2 bases at J, with 15 bases in the middle. Per the germline V gene, CDR1 is KGHSH and CDR2 is LQKENI. The length of the CDR3 is 16 residues. The CDR3 region is CASSPGAERLNTEAFF. The CDR3 region has the DNA TGTGCCAGCTCACCAGGGGCCGAAAGATTAAACACTGAAGCTTTCTTT.

This sequence joins TRBV5-1 and TRBJ1-2; D not certain. Germline loops: CDR1 SGHRS, CDR2 YFSETQ. V lost 4 bases, J lost 4 bases, and 14 bases lay in between. The length of the CDR3 is 14 residues. CDR3: CASSRRRLSYGYTF. The CDR3 DNA is TGCGCCAGCAGCCGGAGAAGGCTCAGCTATGGCTACACCTTC.